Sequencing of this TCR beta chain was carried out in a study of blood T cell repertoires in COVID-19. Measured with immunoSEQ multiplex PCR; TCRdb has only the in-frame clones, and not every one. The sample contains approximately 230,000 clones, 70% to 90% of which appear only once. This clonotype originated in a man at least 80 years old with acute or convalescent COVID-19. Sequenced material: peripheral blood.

CDR3 in DNA: TGTGCCAGCTCACTACGACAGGGGGCTTTGGAGACCCAGTACTTC. It codes for CASSLRQGALETQYF. The chain combines TRBV18 with TRBJ2-5, with 10 nucleotides matching TRBD1. V was clipped by 4 bases and J by 5 bases; unmatched bases: 7. Germline V gives CDR1 KGHSH, CDR2 LQKENI. The CDR3 covers 15 residues.